These T cell receptor beta chains were read from a single sample in a study of blood T cell repertoires in COVID-19. This table comes from immunoSEQ multiplex PCR, and its TCRdb copy is limited to in-frame clones, with some not included. The sample shows some 150,000 clones, approximately 84% of them seen only once. Sequenced: peripheral blood. These TCRs come from a man aged 40-49 years with acute or convalescent COVID-19. The CDR3 runs from the conserved cysteine through the conserved F or W. Fields, in order: D gene, V gene, J gene, clone size, CDR3 protein, CDR3 DNA. The D gene is left open where the match is weak. Some rows have no size entry. The others give once, few or many, or a class for an expanded clone.

D gene: -
V gene: TRBV5-4
J gene: TRBJ1-1
clone size: few
CDR3 protein: CASSKQRVPEAFF
CDR3 DNA: TGTGCCAGCAGCAAACAGAGGGTCCCTGAAGCTTTCTTT

D gene: TRBD2
V gene: TRBV11-2
J gene: TRBJ2-5
clone size: -
CDR3 protein: CASSLALAGAETQYF
CDR3 DNA: TGTGCCAGCAGCTTAGCACTAGCGGGGGCAGAGACCCAGTACTTC

D gene: -
V gene: TRBV28
J gene: TRBJ1-5
clone size: -
CDR3 protein: CASREQGLDQPQHF
CDR3 DNA: TGTGCCAGCAGGGAACAGGGTTTAGATCAGCCCCAGCATTTT

D gene: -
V gene: TRBV6-1
J gene: TRBJ1-3
clone size: -
CDR3 protein: CASSVRGAGTGNTIYF
CDR3 DNA: TGTGCCAGCAGTGTTCGGGGGGCAGGAACTGGAAACACCATATATTTT

D gene: -
V gene: TRBV18
J gene: TRBJ2-3
clone size: -
CDR3 protein: CASSPDRSADTQYF
CDR3 DNA: TGTGCCAGCTCACCAGACAGAAGCGCAGATACGCAGTATTTT

D gene: -
V gene: TRBV7-6
J gene: TRBJ1-3
clone size: -
CDR3 protein: CASSPGPASGNTIYF
CDR3 DNA: TGTGCCAGCAGCCCAGGCCCGGCCTCTGGAAACACCATATATTTT

D gene: -
V gene: TRBV6-5
J gene: TRBJ1-2
clone size: -
CDR3 protein: CASSYSSANYGYTF
CDR3 DNA: TGTGCCAGCAGTTACTCCTCAGCGAACTATGGCTACACCTTC

D gene: -
V gene: TRBV2
J gene: TRBJ1-3
clone size: -
CDR3 protein: CASSVSPGEGNTIYF
CDR3 DNA: TGTGCCAGCAGTGTATCCCCAGGGGAGGGAAACACCATATATTTT

D gene: TRBD1
V gene: TRBV3-1/TRBV3-2
J gene: TRBJ1-6
clone size: -
CDR3 protein: CASSLRTGNSPLHF
CDR3 DNA: TGTGCCAGCAGCCTAAGGACAGGGAATTCACCCCTCCACTTT

D gene: -
V gene: TRBV6-2/TRBV6-3
J gene: TRBJ2-5
clone size: -
CDR3 protein: CASSLMTGVTQYF
CDR3 DNA: TGTGCCAGCAGTTTGATGACCGGGGTGACCCAGTACTTC

D gene: -
V gene: TRBV10-1
J gene: TRBJ1-1
clone size: -
CDR3 protein: CASRGPNTEAFF
CDR3 DNA: TGCGCCAGCAGGGGCCCCAACACTGAAGCTTTCTTT

D gene: -
V gene: TRBV2
J gene: TRBJ2-7
clone size: -
CDR3 protein: CASGSSLSYEQYF
CDR3 DNA: TGTGCCAGCGGTAGCAGCCTCTCCTACGAGCAGTACTTC

D gene: -
V gene: TRBV5-4
J gene: TRBJ1-2
clone size: -
CDR3 protein: CASSSETGRRGYTF
CDR3 DNA: TGTGCCAGCAGCTCGGAGACAGGCCGACGGGGCTACACCTTC

D gene: -
V gene: TRBV5-1
J gene: TRBJ2-5
clone size: -
CDR3 protein: CASSLGLARETQYF
CDR3 DNA: TGCGCCAGCAGCTTGGGGCTAGCGAGAGAGACCCAGTACTTC

D gene: -
V gene: TRBV14
J gene: TRBJ2-3
clone size: once
CDR3 protein: CASSQGRQGRTSTDTQYF
CDR3 DNA: TGTGCCAGCAGCCAAGGACGGCAGGGGCGGACGTCCACAGATACGCAGTATTTT

D gene: -
V gene: TRBV18
J gene: TRBJ1-1
clone size: -
CDR3 protein: CASSPMRNTEAFF
CDR3 DNA: TGTGCCAGCTCACCAATGAGGAACACTGAAGCTTTCTTT

D gene: TRBD1
V gene: TRBV6-5
J gene: TRBJ2-5
clone size: -
CDR3 protein: CASKGQGLSETQYF
CDR3 DNA: TGTGCCAGCAAGGGACAGGGGCTATCAGAGACCCAGTACTTC

D gene: TRBD2
V gene: TRBV11-2
J gene: TRBJ2-7
clone size: -
CDR3 protein: CASSGGGYEQYF
CDR3 DNA: TGTGCCAGCAGCGGGGGAGGGTACGAGCAGTACTTC

D gene: -
V gene: TRBV4-1
J gene: TRBJ2-1
clone size: -
CDR3 protein: CASSQGGSYNEQFF
CDR3 DNA: TGCGCCAGCAGCCAGGGGGGCTCCTACAATGAGCAGTTCTTC

D gene: TRBD1
V gene: TRBV5-1
J gene: TRBJ1-1
clone size: -
CDR3 protein: CASSLDTTGWLVTEAFF
CDR3 DNA: TGCGCCAGCAGCTTGGATACGACAGGGTGGCTCGTGACTGAAGCTTTCTTT

D gene: TRBD1
V gene: TRBV18
J gene: TRBJ2-2
clone size: -
CDR3 protein: CASSPMGQRANTGELFF
CDR3 DNA: TGTGCCAGCTCACCAATGGGACAGCGAGCGAACACCGGGGAGCTGTTTTTT

D gene: TRBD1
V gene: TRBV25-1
J gene: TRBJ1-2
clone size: once
CDR3 protein: CASRPQGQPMYGYTF
CDR3 DNA: TGTGCCAGCAGGCCTCAGGGACAGCCGATGTATGGCTACACCTTC

D gene: TRBD1
V gene: TRBV7-9
J gene: TRBJ1-1
clone size: -
CDR3 protein: CASSLGQGNEAFF
CDR3 DNA: TGTGCCAGCAGCCTCGGACAGGGTAATGAAGCTTTCTTT

D gene: TRBD1
V gene: TRBV10-3
J gene: TRBJ1-5
clone size: once
CDR3 protein: CAISATGEQPQHF
CDR3 DNA: TGTGCCATCAGTGCGACAGGGGAACAGCCCCAGCATTTT

D gene: TRBD1
V gene: TRBV2
J gene: TRBJ1-4
clone size: -
CDR3 protein: CASSVQGGEKLFF
CDR3 DNA: TGTGCCAGCAGTGTTCAGGGGGGTGAAAAACTGTTTTTT

D gene: TRBD1
V gene: TRBV12-5
J gene: TRBJ2-7
clone size: -
CDR3 protein: CASGLVLGTGKHEQYF
CDR3 DNA: TGTGCTAGTGGTTTGGTACTGGGGACAGGGAAGCACGAGCAGTACTTC

D gene: -
V gene: TRBV11-1
J gene: TRBJ1-5
clone size: -
CDR3 protein: CASRPFSRYSNQPQHF
CDR3 DNA: TGTGCCAGCAGACCCTTTAGCAGATATAGCAATCAGCCCCAGCATTTT

D gene: -
V gene: TRBV6-5
J gene: TRBJ1-5
clone size: -
CDR3 protein: CASSPYRESNQPQHF
CDR3 DNA: TGTGCCAGCAGTCCCTACAGGGAGAGCAATCAGCCCCAGCATTTT

D gene: TRBD1
V gene: TRBV7-3
J gene: TRBJ2-2
clone size: few
CDR3 protein: CASSLNRDRASTGELFF
CDR3 DNA: TGTGCCAGCAGCTTAAACCGGGACAGAGCCTCGACCGGGGAGCTGTTTTTT

D gene: -
V gene: TRBV9
J gene: TRBJ2-2
clone size: -
CDR3 protein: CASSVSVSGELFF
CDR3 DNA: TGTGCCAGCAGCGTCTCCGTGAGCGGGGAGCTGTTTTTT

D gene: TRBD2
V gene: TRBV28
J gene: TRBJ2-1
clone size: -
CDR3 protein: CASSPVGSGGRDEQFF
CDR3 DNA: TGTGCCAGCAGTCCCGTCGGTAGCGGGGGGCGCGATGAGCAGTTCTTC

D gene: -
V gene: TRBV5-4
J gene: TRBJ1-1
clone size: -
CDR3 protein: CASSFPTGNTEAFF
CDR3 DNA: TGTGCCAGCAGCTTCCCAACAGGGAACACTGAAGCTTTCTTT

D gene: -
V gene: TRBV6-5
J gene: TRBJ2-5
clone size: -
CDR3 protein: CASRGAKETQYF
CDR3 DNA: TGTGCCTCCAGGGGGGCAAAAGAGACCCAGTACTTC

D gene: TRBD2
V gene: TRBV28
J gene: TRBJ2-1
clone size: -
CDR3 protein: CASLSLGGGAYNEQFF
CDR3 DNA: TGTGCCAGCCTGAGCCTAGGCGGGGGGGCCTACAATGAGCAGTTCTTC

D gene: TRBD1
V gene: TRBV9
J gene: TRBJ2-6
clone size: -
CDR3 protein: CASSGTGVSGANVLTF
CDR3 DNA: TGTGCCAGCAGCGGGACAGGGGTCTCTGGGGCCAACGTCCTGACTTTC

D gene: -
V gene: TRBV5-1
J gene: TRBJ1-2
clone size: -
CDR3 protein: CASSPGGGYGYTF
CDR3 DNA: TGCGCCAGCAGCCCGGGGGGCGGCTATGGCTACACCTTC

D gene: TRBD2
V gene: TRBV29-1
J gene: TRBJ2-1
clone size: once
CDR3 protein: CSVGLAGGNNEQFF
CDR3 DNA: TGCAGCGTTGGACTAGCGGGGGGGAACAATGAGCAGTTCTTC

D gene: -
V gene: TRBV5-1
J gene: TRBJ2-5
clone size: -
CDR3 protein: CASSPSGQKIETQYF
CDR3 DNA: TGCGCCAGCAGCCCGTCAGGACAGAAAATAGAGACCCAGTACTTC

D gene: TRBD1
V gene: TRBV27
J gene: TRBJ1-4
clone size: -
CDR3 protein: CASRPGQLREKLFF
CDR3 DNA: TGTGCCAGCAGACCGGGACAGTTGAGGGAAAAACTGTTTTTT

D gene: TRBD1
V gene: TRBV4-3
J gene: TRBJ2-7
clone size: -
CDR3 protein: CASSQGTGGGEQYF
CDR3 DNA: TGCGCCAGCAGCCAAGGGACAGGGGGCGGCGAGCAGTACTTC

D gene: TRBD1
V gene: TRBV10-3
J gene: TRBJ2-2
clone size: -
CDR3 protein: CAITRTGDTGELFF
CDR3 DNA: TGTGCCATCACTAGGACAGGGGACACCGGGGAGCTGTTTTTT

D gene: -
V gene: TRBV30
J gene: TRBJ2-2
clone size: -
CDR3 protein: CASPFRGLPANTGELFF
CDR3 DNA: TGTGCCTCCCCCTTTAGGGGCCTACCCGCGAACACCGGGGAGCTGTTTTTT

D gene: -
V gene: TRBV5-6
J gene: TRBJ1-5
clone size: once
CDR3 protein: CASSNGRVQPQHF
CDR3 DNA: TGTGCCAGCAGCAATGGCAGGGTTCAGCCCCAGCATTTT

D gene: TRBD1
V gene: TRBV28
J gene: TRBJ2-6
clone size: -
CDR3 protein: CASTSAGDSVSGANVLTF
CDR3 DNA: TGTGCCAGCACCTCGGCCGGGGACAGCGTATCTGGGGCCAACGTCCTGACTTTC

D gene: -
V gene: TRBV3-1/TRBV3-2
J gene: TRBJ1-2
clone size: -
CDR3 protein: CASSQVQESGGYTF
CDR3 DNA: TGTGCCAGCAGCCAAGTTCAGGAATCAGGGGGCTACACCTTC

D gene: -
V gene: TRBV5-8
J gene: TRBJ2-7
clone size: few
CDR3 protein: CASSLAILVANEQYF
CDR3 DNA: TGTGCCAGCAGCTTGGCTATCTTGGTCGCCAACGAGCAGTACTTC

D gene: TRBD2
V gene: TRBV19
J gene: TRBJ2-1
clone size: -
CDR3 protein: CASSHYERGINEQFF
CDR3 DNA: TGTGCCAGTAGTCACTACGAGCGGGGGATAAATGAGCAGTTCTTC

D gene: -
V gene: TRBV6-5
J gene: TRBJ1-6
clone size: -
CDR3 protein: CASSSGVGSYNSPLHF
CDR3 DNA: TGTGCCAGCAGTTCAGGGGTGGGCTCCTATAATTCACCCCTCCACTTT

D gene: -
V gene: TRBV5-6
J gene: TRBJ2-7
clone size: -
CDR3 protein: CASSRGRYEQYF
CDR3 DNA: TGTGCCAGCAGCCGGGGTCGGTACGAGCAGTACTTC

D gene: -
V gene: TRBV6-6
J gene: TRBJ2-2
clone size: -
CDR3 protein: CASSTPWQGRPGELFF
CDR3 DNA: TGTGCCAGCAGTACCCCCTGGCAGGGCCGGCCCGGGGAGCTGTTTTTT